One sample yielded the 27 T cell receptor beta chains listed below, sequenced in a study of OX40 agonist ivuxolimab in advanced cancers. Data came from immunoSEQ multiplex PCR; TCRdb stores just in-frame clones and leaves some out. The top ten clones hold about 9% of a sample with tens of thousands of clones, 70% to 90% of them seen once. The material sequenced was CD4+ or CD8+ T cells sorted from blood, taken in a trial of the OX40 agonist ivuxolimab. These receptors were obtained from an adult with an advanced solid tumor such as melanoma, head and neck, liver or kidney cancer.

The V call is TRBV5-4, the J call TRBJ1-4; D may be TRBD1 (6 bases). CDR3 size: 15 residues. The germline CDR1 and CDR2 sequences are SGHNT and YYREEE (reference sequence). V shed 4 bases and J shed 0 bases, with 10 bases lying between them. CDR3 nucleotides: TGTGCCAGCAGCCCGTCAGGGGCAACTAATGAAAAACTGTTTTTT. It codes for CASSPSGATNEKLFF.

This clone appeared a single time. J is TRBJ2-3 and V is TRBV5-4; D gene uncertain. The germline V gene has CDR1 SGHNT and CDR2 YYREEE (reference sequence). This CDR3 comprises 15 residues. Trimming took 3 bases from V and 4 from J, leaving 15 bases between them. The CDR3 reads CASSSPSGAADTQYF. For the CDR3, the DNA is TGTGCCAGCAGCTCGCCCTCGGGCGCCGCAGATACGCAGTATTTT.

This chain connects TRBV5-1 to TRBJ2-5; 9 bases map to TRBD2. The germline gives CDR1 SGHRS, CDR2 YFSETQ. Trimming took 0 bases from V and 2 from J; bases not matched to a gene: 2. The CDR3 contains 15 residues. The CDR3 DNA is TGCGCCAGCAGCTTGGAGACTAGCGGACAAGAGACCCAGTACTTC. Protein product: CASSLETSGQETQYF.

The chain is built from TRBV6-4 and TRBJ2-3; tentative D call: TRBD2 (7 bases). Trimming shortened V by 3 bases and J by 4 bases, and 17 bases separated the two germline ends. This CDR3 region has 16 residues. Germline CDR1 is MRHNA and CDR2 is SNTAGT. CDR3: CASSDEGGGHPDTQYF. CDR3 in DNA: TGTGCCAGCAGTGATGAGGGGGGGGGCCATCCAGATACGCAGTATTTT.

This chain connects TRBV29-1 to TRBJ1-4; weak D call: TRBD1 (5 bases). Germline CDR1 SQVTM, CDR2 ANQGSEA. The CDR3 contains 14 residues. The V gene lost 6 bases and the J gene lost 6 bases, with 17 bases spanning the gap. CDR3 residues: CSVGQGTIYEKLFF. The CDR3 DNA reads TGCAGCGTGGGCCAGGGAACAATTTATGAAAAACTGTTTTTT.

CDR3 sequence: CASSPGTGWDTEAFF. In DNA form, the CDR3 reads TGCGCCAGCAGCCCCGGGACAGGGTGGGACACTGAAGCTTTCTTT. The genes are TRBV5-1 and TRBJ1-1; 9 positions match TRBD1. Germline V CDR1 and CDR2: SGHRS, YFSETQ. After removal of 4 bases from V and 3 bases from J, the junction contained 7 bases not matched to a gene. This CDR3 spans 15 amino acids.

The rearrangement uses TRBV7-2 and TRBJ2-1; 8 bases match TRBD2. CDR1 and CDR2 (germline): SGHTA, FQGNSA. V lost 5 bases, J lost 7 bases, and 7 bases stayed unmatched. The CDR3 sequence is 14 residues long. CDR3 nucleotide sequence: TGTGCCAGCAGCAAACAGCGGGGGCGGAATGAGCAGTTCTTC. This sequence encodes CASSKQRGRNEQFF.

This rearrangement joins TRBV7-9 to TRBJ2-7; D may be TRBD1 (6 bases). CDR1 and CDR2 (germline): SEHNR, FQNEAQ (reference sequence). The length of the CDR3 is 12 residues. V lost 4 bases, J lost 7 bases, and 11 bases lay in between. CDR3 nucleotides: TGTGCCAGCAGCTCAGGGGTTGGTGAGCAGTACTTC. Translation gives CASSSGVGEQYF.

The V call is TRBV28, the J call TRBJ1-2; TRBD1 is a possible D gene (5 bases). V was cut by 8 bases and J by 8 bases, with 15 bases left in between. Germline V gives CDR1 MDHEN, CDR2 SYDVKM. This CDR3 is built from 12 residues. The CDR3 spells CASGASSRGYTF. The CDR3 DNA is TGTGCCAGCGGGGCCTCCTCGAGGGGCTACACCTTC.

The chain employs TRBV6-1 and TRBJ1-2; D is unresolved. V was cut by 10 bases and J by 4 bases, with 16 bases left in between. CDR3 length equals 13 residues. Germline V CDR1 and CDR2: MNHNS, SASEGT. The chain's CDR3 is CATLPEITYGYTF. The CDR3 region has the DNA TGTGCCACGTTACCGGAGATAACCTATGGCTACACCTTC.

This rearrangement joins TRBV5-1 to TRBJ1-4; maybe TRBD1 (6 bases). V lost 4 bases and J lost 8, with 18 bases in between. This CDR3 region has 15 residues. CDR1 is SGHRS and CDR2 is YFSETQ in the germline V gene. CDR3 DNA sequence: TGCGCCAGCAGCACTCTCGGACAGTGGGGAGAAAAACTGTTTTTT. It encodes CASSTLGQWGEKLFF.

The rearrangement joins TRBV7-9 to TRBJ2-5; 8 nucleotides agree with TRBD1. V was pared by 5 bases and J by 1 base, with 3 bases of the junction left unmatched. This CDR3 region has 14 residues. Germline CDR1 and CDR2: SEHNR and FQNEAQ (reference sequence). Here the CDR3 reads CASSRDRSQETQYF. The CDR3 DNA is TGTGCCAGCAGCCGGGACAGGAGCCAAGAGACCCAGTACTTC.

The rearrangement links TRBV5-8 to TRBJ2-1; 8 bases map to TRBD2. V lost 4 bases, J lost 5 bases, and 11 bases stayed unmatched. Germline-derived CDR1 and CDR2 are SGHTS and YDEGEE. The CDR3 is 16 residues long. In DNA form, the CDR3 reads TGTGCCAGCAGCGGACGACTTGCGGGGGGACACAATGAGCAGTTCTTC. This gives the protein CASSGRLAGGHNEQFF. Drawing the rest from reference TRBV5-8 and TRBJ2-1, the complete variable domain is EAGVTQSPTHLIKTRGQQATLRCSPISGHTSVYWYQQALGLGLQFLLWYDEGEERNRGNFPPRFSGRQFPNYSSELNVNALELEDSALYLCASSGRLAGGHNEQFFGPGTRLTVL.

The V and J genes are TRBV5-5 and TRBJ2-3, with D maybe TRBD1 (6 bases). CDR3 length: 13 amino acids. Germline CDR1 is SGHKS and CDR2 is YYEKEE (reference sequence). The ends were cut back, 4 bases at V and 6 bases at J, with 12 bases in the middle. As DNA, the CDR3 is TGTGCCAGCAGCGCCAACAGGGAGGATACGCAGTATTTT. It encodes CASSANREDTQYF.

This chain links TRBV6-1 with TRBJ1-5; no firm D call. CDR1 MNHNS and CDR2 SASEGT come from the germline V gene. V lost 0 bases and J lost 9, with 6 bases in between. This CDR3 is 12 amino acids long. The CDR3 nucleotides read TGTGCCAGCAGTGAAGCCAGTTGGCCCCAGCATTTT. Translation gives CASSEASWPQHF.

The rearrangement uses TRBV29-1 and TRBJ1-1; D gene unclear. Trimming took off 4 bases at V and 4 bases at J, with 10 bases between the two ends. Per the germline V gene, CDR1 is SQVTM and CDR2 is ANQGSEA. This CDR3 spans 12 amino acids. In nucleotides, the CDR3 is TGCAGCGTTGGCGGGCAGGCCACTGAAGCTTTCTTT. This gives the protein CSVGGQATEAFF. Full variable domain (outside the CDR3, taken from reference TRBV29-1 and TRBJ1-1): SAVISQKPSRDICQRGTSLTIQCQVDSQVTMMFWYRQQPGQSLTLIATANQGSEATYESGFVIDKFPISRPNLTFSTLTVSNMSPEDSSIYLCSVGGQATEAFFGQGTRLTVV.

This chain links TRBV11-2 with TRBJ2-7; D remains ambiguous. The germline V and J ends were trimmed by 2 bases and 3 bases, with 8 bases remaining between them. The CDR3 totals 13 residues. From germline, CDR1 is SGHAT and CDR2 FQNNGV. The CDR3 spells CASSLNTFYEQYF. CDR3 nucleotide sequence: TGTGCCAGCAGCTTAAACACCTTCTACGAGCAGTACTTC.

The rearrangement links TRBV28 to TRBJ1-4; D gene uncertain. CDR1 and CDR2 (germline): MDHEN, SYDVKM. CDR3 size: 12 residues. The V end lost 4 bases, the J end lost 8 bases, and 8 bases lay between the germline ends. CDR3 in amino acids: CASSSDVEKLFF. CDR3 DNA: TGTGCCAGCAGTTCGGACGTGGAAAAACTGTTTTTT.

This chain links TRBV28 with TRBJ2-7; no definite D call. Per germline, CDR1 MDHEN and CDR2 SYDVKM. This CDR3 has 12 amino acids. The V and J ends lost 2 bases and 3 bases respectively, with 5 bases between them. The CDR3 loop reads CASSLVIYEQYF. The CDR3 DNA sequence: TGTGCCAGCAGTTTAGTGATCTACGAGCAGTACTTC.

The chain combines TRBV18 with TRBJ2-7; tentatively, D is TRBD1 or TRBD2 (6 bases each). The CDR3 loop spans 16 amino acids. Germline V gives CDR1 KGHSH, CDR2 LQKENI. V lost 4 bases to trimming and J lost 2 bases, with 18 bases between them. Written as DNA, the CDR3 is TGTGCCAGCTCACAAACCGGGGGCGGGACCCCCTACGAGCAGTACTTC. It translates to CASSQTGGGTPYEQYF.

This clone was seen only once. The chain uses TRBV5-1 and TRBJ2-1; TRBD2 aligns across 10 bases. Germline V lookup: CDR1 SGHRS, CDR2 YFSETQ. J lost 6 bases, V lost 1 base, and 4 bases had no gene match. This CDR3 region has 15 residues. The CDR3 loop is CASSLSGGASNEQFF. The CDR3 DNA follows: TGCGCCAGCAGCTTGAGCGGGGGGGCTAGCAATGAGCAGTTCTTC.

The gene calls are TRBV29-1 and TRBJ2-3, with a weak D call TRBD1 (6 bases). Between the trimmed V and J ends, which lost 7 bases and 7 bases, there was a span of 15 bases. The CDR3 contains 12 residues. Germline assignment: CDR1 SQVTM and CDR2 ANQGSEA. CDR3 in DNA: TGCAGCGGCGGACAGTCGAAAAATACGCAGTATTTT. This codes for CSGGQSKNTQYF.

The CDR3 sequence: CASSLGADKQETQYF. The CDR3 bases are TGCGCCAGCAGCTTGGGTGCGGATAAACAAGAGACCCAGTACTTC. The chain employs TRBV5-1 and TRBJ2-5; D is ambiguous. The V end lost 0 bases, the J end lost 2 bases, and 11 bases lay between the germline ends. CDR3 length: 15 residues. The germline CDR1 and CDR2 sequences are SGHRS and YFSETQ.

Here the CDR3 reads CASRGRSSEKLFF. For the CDR3, the DNA is TGTGCCAGCAGGGGAAGGTCGTCCGAAAAACTGTTTTTT. The V call is TRBV25-1, the J call TRBJ1-4, with unresolved D. Trimming removed 6 bases from V and 8 bases from J, with 13 bases in between. In germline, CDR1 is MGHDK, CDR2 SYGVNS. The CDR3 spans 13 residues.

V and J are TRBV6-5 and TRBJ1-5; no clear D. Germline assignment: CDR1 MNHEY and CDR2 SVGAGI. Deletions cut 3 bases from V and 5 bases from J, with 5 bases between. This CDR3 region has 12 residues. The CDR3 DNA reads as TGTGCCAGCAGTTATGGGGATCAGCCCCAGCATTTT. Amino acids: CASSYGDQPQHF.

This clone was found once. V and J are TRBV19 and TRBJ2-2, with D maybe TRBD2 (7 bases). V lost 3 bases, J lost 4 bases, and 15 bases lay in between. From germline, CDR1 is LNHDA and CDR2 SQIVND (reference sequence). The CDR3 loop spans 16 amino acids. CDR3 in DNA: TGTGCCAGTAGTATTGTCGCGGGGGCGAGCACCGGGGAGCTGTTTTTT. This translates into CASSIVAGASTGELFF.

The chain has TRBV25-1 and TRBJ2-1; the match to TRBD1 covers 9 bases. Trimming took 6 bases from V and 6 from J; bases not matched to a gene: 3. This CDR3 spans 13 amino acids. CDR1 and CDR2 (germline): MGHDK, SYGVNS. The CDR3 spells CASRRTGANEQFF. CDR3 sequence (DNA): TGTGCCAGCAGAAGGACAGGGGCCAATGAGCAGTTCTTC.